A single sample gave rise to the 10 T cell receptor beta chains below, sequenced in a study of shared clonotypes between healthy human individuals. The assay was immunoSEQ multiplex PCR, and TCRdb's table has in-frame clones only and misses some. The sample holds under 650,000 clones; 90% to 96% are singletons and the top ten take 0.05% to 0.07%. The sequenced material came from naive CD4+ T cells sorted from blood. Stated subset: CD45RA+ positively selected. All receptors come from a young woman in good health.

The chain employs TRBV27 and TRBJ2-5; either TRBD1 or TRBD2 may supply D (6 bases each). Trimming removed 6 bases from V and 6 bases from J, with 20 bases in between. In germline, CDR1 is MNHEY, CDR2 SMNVEV (reference sequence). The CDR3 runs to 15 residues. CDR3 in amino acids: CASSPLSKGGKTQYF. The CDR3 DNA reads TGTGCCAGCAGCCCTCTTTCTAAGGGGGGAAAGACCCAGTACTTC.

V gene TRBV5-8 combines with J gene TRBJ2-7; 7 bases agree with TRBD1. The CDR3 contains 14 residues. In germline, CDR1 is SGHTS, CDR2 YDEGEE. With V trimmed by 3 bases and J by 1 base, 4 bases remained unmatched. The CDR3 reads CASSWEQGSYEQYF. In DNA form, the CDR3 reads TGTGCCAGCAGCTGGGAACAGGGGTCCTACGAGCAGTACTTC.

The chain employs TRBV7-9 and TRBJ1-4; 11 bases are shared with TRBD1. Germline V gives CDR1 SEHNR, CDR2 FQNEAQ (reference sequence). V shed 5 bases and J 5 bases; nucleotides not matched to a gene: 4. The CDR3 spans 15 residues. CDR3 DNA sequence: TGTGCCAGCAGCCTGGGACAGGGGGGGAATGAAAAACTGTTTTTT. It translates to CASSLGQGGNEKLFF.

The V call is TRBV2, the J call TRBJ1-2; D perhaps matches TRBD1 (5 bases). Germline loops: CDR1 SNHLY, CDR2 FYNNEI. The V end was cut by 6 bases, the J end by 4 bases, with 9 bases between. The CDR3 runs to 12 residues. CDR3 DNA sequence: TGTGCCAGCAGCTATGGGGGCTATGGCTACACCTTC. Translated, it gives CASSYGGYGYTF.

The chain joins TRBV28 to TRBJ1-2, with 9 bases fitting TRBD1. Germline trimming cut 4 bases from V and 5 bases from J; bases unmatched to any gene: 8. Germline values: CDR1 MDHEN, CDR2 SYDVKM. The CDR3 covers 15 residues. CDR3 nucleotides: TGTGCCAGCAGTTCCCAACAGGGGGCGTTATATGGCTACACCTTC. The encoded protein is CASSSQQGALYGYTF.

V is TRBV5-1 and J is TRBJ2-1; D call uncertain. Germline values: CDR1 SGHRS, CDR2 YFSETQ. V lost 2 bases and J 3 bases, leaving 6 bases between the germline ends. This CDR3 is built from 13 residues. CDR3 bases: TGCGCCAGCAGCTTCGCGGACTACAATGAGCAGTTCTTC. This sequence encodes CASSFADYNEQFF. The full variable domain, with the rest looked up from reference TRBV5-1 and TRBJ2-1, is KAGVTQTPRYLIKTRGQQVTLSCSPISGHRSVSWYQQTPGQGLQFLFEYFSETQRNKGNFPGRFSGRQFSNSRSEMNVSTLELGDSALYLCASSFADYNEQFFGPGTRLTVL.

Written as DNA, the CDR3 is TGCGCCAGCAGAGTGGCAGGGCAAGAGACCCAGTACTTC. Its translation is CASRVAGQETQYF. The chain combines TRBV5-1 with TRBJ2-5, with D perhaps TRBD1 (5 bases). V was pared by 5 bases and J by 2 bases, with 10 bases between. CDR3 length equals 13 residues. The germline CDR1 and CDR2 sequences are SGHRS and YFSETQ.

This chain connects TRBV18 to TRBJ2-1; the D gene is possibly TRBD1 (6 bases). Trimming shortened V by 1 base and J by 7 bases, and 14 bases separated the two germline ends. The CDR3 sequence is 15 residues long. Germline assignment: CDR1 KGHSH and CDR2 LQKENI. The CDR3: CASSPLARGTNEQFF. The CDR3, as DNA: TGTGCCAGCTCACCACTGGCCAGGGGTACGAATGAGCAGTTCTTC.

This chain joins TRBV5-4 and TRBJ2-6; D unclear. The germline V gene encodes CDR1 SGHNT and CDR2 YYREEE (reference sequence). V was cut by 0 bases and J by 1 base, with 8 bases left in between. This CDR3 spans 16 amino acids. The CDR3 sequence is CASSLVSQSGANVLTF. The CDR3, as DNA: TGTGCCAGCAGCTTGGTGTCCCAATCTGGGGCCAACGTCCTGACTTTC.

The chain joins TRBV28 to TRBJ1-1; possibly TRBD1 for D (5 bases). This CDR3 has 15 residues. Trimming pared 6 bases from V and 1 base from J, leaving 15 bases between. Germline lookup yields CDR1 MDHEN and CDR2 SYDVKM. The CDR3 DNA follows: TGTGCCAGCAGCTCCAGGGTAGGGAGGAACACTGAAGCTTTCTTT. This sequence encodes CASSSRVGRNTEAFF.